The 28 T cell receptor beta chains reported below all come from one sample, sequenced in a study of identical twins. TCRdb independently ran MiXCR on the 5' RACE reads; one entry per CDR3 protein. The repertoire holds 550,000 to 800,000 distinct CDR3 sequences, with 7.1% as singletons. These sequences were also reported in another study, on yellow fever vaccine responses in identical twins.

Sequencing was done on a sample of PBMCs. The receptors were gathered from a woman younger than 35 in good health.

The rearrangement uses TRBV5-5 and TRBJ2-4; the D is unclear. CDR3 size: 14 residues. Per the germline V gene, CDR1 is SGHKS and CDR2 is YYEKEE (reference sequence). Trimming pared 6 bases from V and 8 bases from J, leaving 18 bases between. The CDR3 nucleotides read TGTGCCAGCACCCAAGCTTGGGGTAGGGACATTCAGTACTTC. Encoded protein: CASTQAWGRDIQYF.

In this sample, this clonotype turned up a few times. This chain joins TRBV28 and TRBJ1-2; D gene unclear. V lost 6 bases and J 8 bases, leaving 7 bases between the germline ends. The germline V gene encodes CDR1 MDHEN and CDR2 SYDVKM. This CDR3 contains 10 residues. CDR3 sequence: CASRSQGYTF. The CDR3 coding sequence is TGTGCCAGCAGGTCCCAGGGCTACACCTTC.

V gene TRBV6-2 or TRBV6-3 combines with J gene TRBJ2-5; D not resolved. The CDR3 has 14 residues. CDR1 and CDR2 (germline): MNHEY, SVGEGT. V dropped 5 bases and J dropped 0 bases, with 10 bases sitting between them. CDR3 nucleotide sequence: TGTGCCAGCAGTGAGATGGACGACCAAGAGACCCAGTACTTC. The encoded protein is CASSEMDDQETQYF.

The gene calls are TRBV20-1 and TRBJ2-7; TRBD1 aligns across 7 bases. This CDR3 has 15 residues. Per the germline V gene, CDR1 is DFQATT and CDR2 is SNEGSKA (reference sequence). The trim removed 2 bases at V and 0 bases at J, leaving 7 bases unmatched. CDR3 loop: CSARSSDRASYEQYF. The CDR3 DNA follows: TGCAGTGCTAGATCCTCCGACAGGGCCTCCTACGAGCAGTACTTC.

This clonotype was counted many times. This chain links TRBV29-1 with TRBJ2-2; no clear D. This CDR3 has 12 residues. From germline, CDR1 is SQVTM and CDR2 ANQGSEA. CDR3 amino acids: CAVQTNTGELFF. The CDR3 DNA reads as TGCGCGGTGCAAACGAACACCGGGGAGCTGTTTTTT.

This clonotype was picked up many times. The J gene is TRBJ2-3, the V gene TRBV3-1; unclear D gene. The CDR3 is 15 residues long. V gave up 0 bases and J gave up 2 bases, with 9 bases separating them. Germline V gene data show CDR1 as LGHDT and CDR2 as YNNKEL (reference sequence). In DNA form, the CDR3 reads TGTGCCAGCAGCCAAGATCCCGCGTACACAGATACGCAGTATTTT. Translation gives CASSQDPAYTDTQYF.

This clonotype was seen ten or more times. The chain links TRBV28 to TRBJ1-5, with D possibly TRBD1 on 6 matching bases. V was cut by 3 bases and J by 5 bases, with 23 bases left in between. Germline-derived CDR1 and CDR2 are MDHEN and SYDVKM. The CDR3 totals 18 residues. The CDR3 loop is CASSFLPLTSGAYQPQHF. DNA of the CDR3: TGTGCCAGCAGTTTCCTCCCCCTGACATCGGGGGCTTATCAGCCCCAGCATTTT.

This clonotype has a handful of counts. The rearrangement uses TRBV24-1 and TRBJ2-3; 14 positions agree with TRBD2. The CDR3 length is 17 residues. Germline V CDR1 and CDR2: KGHDR, SFDVKD. V shed 3 bases, J shed 6 bases, and the junction held 7 bases outside the gene matches. DNA for the CDR3: TGTGCCACCAGTGATCCGGGACTAGCGGGAGAGGGTGATACGCAGTATTTT. Encoded protein: CATSDPGLAGEGDTQYF.

The chain links TRBV27 to TRBJ2-1, with a weak D call TRBD2 (7 bases). This CDR3 region has 17 residues. CDR1 MNHEY and CDR2 SMNVEV come from the germline V gene (reference sequence). Deletions cut 6 bases from V and 4 bases from J, with 22 bases between. As DNA, the CDR3 is TGTGCCAGCAGATACTCCTGGGGGGGGACATCTTACAATGAGCAGTTCTTC. It yields the protein CASRYSWGGTSYNEQFF.

This clonotype has a count of ten or more. This rearrangement joins TRBV7-9 to TRBJ1-1, with D tentatively TRBD1 (5 bases). V was shortened by 3 bases and J by 6 bases, with 17 bases between the two germline ends. CDR1 is SEHNR and CDR2 is FQNEAQ in the germline V gene (reference sequence). CDR3 length: 15 amino acids. CDR3 protein: CASSFLGRDWAEAFF. CDR3 DNA: TGTGCCAGCAGCTTTTTGGGCAGGGATTGGGCTGAAGCTTTCTTT.

This clonotype appeared a few times. The rearrangement links TRBV9 to TRBJ2-1, with 9 bases identical to TRBD1. CDR1 and CDR2 from the germline V gene are SGDLS and YYNGEE. The CDR3 totals 16 residues. V was clipped by 3 bases and J by 6 bases; unmatched bases: 10. The CDR3 spells CASSAGDRVRFNEQFF. In DNA, the CDR3 is TGTGCCAGCAGCGCAGGGGACAGGGTAAGGTTCAATGAGCAGTTCTTC.

In its sample, this clonotype was seen a few times. The V and J genes are TRBV24-1 and TRBJ2-5; D uncertain. V was shortened by 2 bases and J by 4 bases, with 10 bases between the two germline ends. The CDR3 is made up of 14 amino acids. Germline values: CDR1 KGHDR, CDR2 SFDVKD. CDR3 DNA: TGTGCCACCAGTGATTCCTGGACCTTAGAGACCCAGTACTTC. This translates into CATSDSWTLETQYF.

This clonotype was seen at least ten times. The chain uses TRBV11-2 and TRBJ2-3; 8 positions agree with TRBD2. The V segment lost 4 bases and the J segment 0 bases; nucleotides outside the gene matches: 6. In germline, CDR1 is SGHAT, CDR2 FQNNGV. The CDR3 spans 16 residues. CDR3 sequence: CASSSRAGVSTDTQYF. The CDR3 coding sequence is TGTGCCAGCAGCTCTAGAGCGGGAGTAAGCACAGATACGCAGTATTTT.

The chain carries TRBV20-1 and TRBJ2-3; D gene ambiguous. Germline values: CDR1 DFQATT, CDR2 SNEGSKA (reference sequence). Trimming pared 3 bases from V and 2 bases from J, leaving 18 bases between. The CDR3 totals 16 residues. The CDR3 DNA follows: TGCAGTGCTAGGCGAACGGGCCAGCGCATCACAGATACGCAGTATTTT. As protein: CSARRTGQRITDTQYF.

This clonotype was seen a handful of times. The chain carries TRBV28 and TRBJ2-5; D is perhaps TRBD2 (7 bases). Trimming removed 8 bases at V and 2 bases at J, with 18 bases between. The germline V gene has CDR1 MDHEN and CDR2 SYDVKM. This CDR3 has 15 amino acids. DNA for the CDR3: TGTGCCAGCGAAGGAGGAGGGGGAGGGCAAGAGACCCAGTACTTC. This codes for CASEGGGGGQETQYF.

The rearrangement joins TRBV4-2 to TRBJ2-5; D is possibly TRBD1 (5 bases). Trimming cost V 3 bases and J 1 base, with 15 bases left between them. CDR1 and CDR2 from the germline V gene are LGHNA and YNFKEQ. The length of the CDR3 is 16 residues. CDR3 in DNA: TGTGCCAGCAGCCATGCCGGAGTTCAGGGCCAAGAGACCCAGTACTTC. Amino acid sequence: CASSHAGVQGQETQYF.

This clonotype was recorded many times. The gene calls are TRBV10-3 and TRBJ2-2, with D hard to call. The CDR3 loop spans 13 amino acids. Trimming removed 8 bases at V and 7 bases at J, with 14 bases between. CDR1 is ENHRY and CDR2 is SYGVKD in the germline V gene. The CDR3 region is CAIGENLSGELFF. CDR3 sequence (DNA): TGTGCCATCGGCGAGAACCTAAGCGGGGAGCTGTTTTTT.

The genes are TRBV7-2 and TRBJ2-7, with 8 positions matching TRBD2. V dropped 1 base and J dropped 3; count of bases not matched to a gene: 5. This CDR3 region has 15 residues. CDR1 SGHTA and CDR2 FQGNSA come from the germline V gene. The CDR3 reads CASSLGLANLYEQYF. CDR3 DNA: TGTGCCAGCAGCTTAGGACTAGCGAATCTCTACGAGCAGTACTTC.

Ten or more counts support this clonotype. J is TRBJ2-2 and V is TRBV12-3 or TRBV12-4, with D perhaps matching TRBD1 or TRBD2 (5 bases each). V dropped 7 bases and J dropped 0 bases, with 9 bases sitting between them. The CDR3 contains 14 residues. DNA of the CDR3: TGTGCCAGCAAGGGGAGCCCGAACACCGGGGAGCTGTTTTTT. Translated, it gives CASKGSPNTGELFF.

This clonotype was seen a few times. The V call is TRBV28, the J call TRBJ2-1; 11 bases are a match to TRBD1. V was clipped by 3 bases and J by 4 bases; unmatched bases: 5. Germline loops: CDR1 MDHEN, CDR2 SYDVKM. This CDR3 spans 16 amino acids. CDR3 in amino acids: CASSFAGTGGYNEQFF. CDR3 nucleotide sequence: TGTGCCAGCAGTTTCGCCGGGACAGGGGGGTACAATGAGCAGTTCTTC. The full variable domain, its missing parts supplied by reference TRBV28 and TRBJ2-1, is DVKVTQSSRYLVKRTGEKVFLECVQDMDHENMFWYRQDPGLGLRLIYFSYDVKMKEKGDIPEGYSVSREKKERFSLILESASTNQTSMYLCASSFAGTGGYNEQFFGPGTRLTVL.

This clonotype was counted ten times or more. The chain is built from TRBV7-8 and TRBJ1-5; D remains ambiguous. In germline, CDR1 is SGHVS, CDR2 FQNEAQ. The CDR3 consists of 16 residues. Trimming cost V 3 bases and J 6 bases, with 18 bases left between them. CDR3 amino acids: CASSLGRDPVGQPQHF. In nucleotides, the CDR3 is TGTGCCAGCAGCTTGGGCAGAGATCCGGTCGGTCAGCCCCAGCATTTT.

This clonotype has just a few counts. The junction differs from germline at one of its ends, possibly a read error. This chain's CDR3 is CATSRDPGSSYDQYF. The CDR3 DNA is TGTGCCACCAGCAGAGATCCGGGCTCTTCCTACGATCAGTACTTC. The chain uses TRBV15 and TRBJ2-7; D not resolved. Germline values: CDR1 LNHNV, CDR2 YYDKDF (reference sequence). The CDR3 consists of 15 residues. The full variable domain, rest sourced from reference TRBV15 and TRBJ2-7, is DAMVIQNPRYQVTQFGKPVTLSCSQTLNHNVMYWYQQKSSQAPKLLFHYYDKDFNNEADTPDNFQSRRPNTSFCFLDIRSPGLGDTAMYLCATSRDPGSSYDQYFGPGTRLTVT.

The table lists this clonotype with a few counts. This chain links TRBV27 with TRBJ1-3, with D hard to call. The CDR3 is 14 amino acids. CDR1 MNHEY and CDR2 SMNVEV come from the germline V gene (reference sequence). With 8 bases removed from V and 4 bases from J, the gap between germline ends came to 15 bases. The CDR3 spells CASASSGSGNTIYF. CDR3 sequence (DNA): TGTGCCAGCGCTTCATCTGGATCCGGAAACACCATATATTTT.

V is TRBV6-5 and J is TRBJ1-1, with unresolved D. The germline V gene encodes CDR1 MNHEY and CDR2 SVGAGI. With 2 bases removed from V and 4 bases from J, the gap between germline ends came to 20 bases. The CDR3 length is 17 residues. In DNA, the CDR3 is TGTGCCAGCAGTTACCGACCCCCGGGAAGTGTGGGCACTGAAGCTTTCTTT. The encoded protein is CASSYRPPGSVGTEAFF.

This clonotype appeared many times. The chain recombines TRBV12-3 or TRBV12-4 with TRBJ1-3; no definite D call. Between the trimmed V and J ends, which lost 6 bases and 0 bases, there was a span of 12 bases. This CDR3 contains 15 residues. CDR3: CASSLVRGSGNTIYF. In nucleotides, the CDR3 is TGTGCCAGCAGCCTCGTCCGAGGCTCTGGAAACACCATATATTTT.

In this sample, this clonotype turned up a few times. The chain employs TRBV24-1 and TRBJ2-5; the D gene is possibly TRBD2 (6 bases). With 0 bases removed from V and 5 bases from J, the gap between germline ends came to 12 bases. The CDR3 consists of 15 residues. In germline, CDR1 is KGHDR, CDR2 SFDVKD. CDR3 coding DNA: TGTGCCACCAGTGATTTGCAAATTGGGGGGGAGACCCAGTACTTC. The encoded protein is CATSDLQIGGETQYF.

The J gene is TRBJ2-7, the V gene TRBV3-1; 7 bases fit TRBD1. The CDR3 runs 15 residues. V lost 1 base, J lost 1 base, and 4 bases stayed unmatched. Germline V gene data show CDR1 as LGHDT and CDR2 as YNNKEL (reference sequence). In DNA form, the CDR3 reads TGTGCCAGCAGCCAAGGGGGCAGGGGGTCCTACGAGCAGTACGTC. Encoded protein: CASSQGGRGSYEQYV.

This clonotype was recorded at least ten times. V gene TRBV24-1 combines with J gene TRBJ2-5; D gene uncertain. The V and J ends lost 2 bases and 3 bases respectively, with 3 bases between them. The CDR3 totals 12 residues. Germline-derived CDR1 and CDR2 are KGHDR and SFDVKD. CDR3 in amino acids: CATSDWKETQYF. CDR3 coding DNA: TGTGCCACCAGTGATTGGAAAGAGACCCAGTACTTC.